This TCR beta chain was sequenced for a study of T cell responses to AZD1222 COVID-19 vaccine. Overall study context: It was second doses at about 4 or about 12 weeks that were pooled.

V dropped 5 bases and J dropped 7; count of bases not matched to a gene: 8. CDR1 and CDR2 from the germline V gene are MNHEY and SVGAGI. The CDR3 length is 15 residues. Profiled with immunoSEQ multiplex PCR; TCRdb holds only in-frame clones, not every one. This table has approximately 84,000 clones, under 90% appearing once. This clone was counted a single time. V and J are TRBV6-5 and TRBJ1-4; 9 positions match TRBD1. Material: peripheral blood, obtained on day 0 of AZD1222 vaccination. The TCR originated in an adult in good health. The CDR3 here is CASSLGTGLFEKLFF. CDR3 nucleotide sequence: TGTGCCAGCAGTCTCGGGACAGGGCTATTTGAAAAACTGTTTTTT.